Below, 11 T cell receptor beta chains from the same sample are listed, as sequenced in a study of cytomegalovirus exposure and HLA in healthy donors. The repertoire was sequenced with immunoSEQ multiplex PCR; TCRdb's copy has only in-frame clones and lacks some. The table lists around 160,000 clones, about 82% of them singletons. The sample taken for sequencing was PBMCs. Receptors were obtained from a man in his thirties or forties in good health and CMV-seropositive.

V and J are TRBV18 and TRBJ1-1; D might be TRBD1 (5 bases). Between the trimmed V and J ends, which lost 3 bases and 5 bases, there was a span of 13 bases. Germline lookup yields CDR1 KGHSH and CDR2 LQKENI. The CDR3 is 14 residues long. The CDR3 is CASSPLDSVTEAFF. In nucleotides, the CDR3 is TGTGCCAGCTCACCCCTCGACAGCGTTACTGAAGCTTTCTTT.

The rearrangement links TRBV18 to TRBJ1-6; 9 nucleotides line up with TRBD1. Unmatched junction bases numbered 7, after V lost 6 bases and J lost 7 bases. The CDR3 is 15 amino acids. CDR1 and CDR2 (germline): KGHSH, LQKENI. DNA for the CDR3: TGTGCCAGCTCGTACCGGGACAGGGCGAATTCACCCCTCCACTTT. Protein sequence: CASSYRDRANSPLHF.

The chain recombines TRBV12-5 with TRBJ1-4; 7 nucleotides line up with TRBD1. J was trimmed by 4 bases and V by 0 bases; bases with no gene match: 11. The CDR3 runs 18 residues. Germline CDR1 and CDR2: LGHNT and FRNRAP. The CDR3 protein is CASGLVASGQTYNEKLFF. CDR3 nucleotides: TGTGCTAGTGGTTTGGTAGCATCGGGACAGACTTATAATGAAAAACTGTTTTTT.

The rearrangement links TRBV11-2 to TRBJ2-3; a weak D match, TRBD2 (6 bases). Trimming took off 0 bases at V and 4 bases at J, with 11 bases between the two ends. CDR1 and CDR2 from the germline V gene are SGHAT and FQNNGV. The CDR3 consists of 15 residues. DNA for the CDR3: TGTGCCAGCAGCTTAGATCGGGGGACTGCAGATACGCAGTATTTT. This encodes CASSLDRGTADTQYF.

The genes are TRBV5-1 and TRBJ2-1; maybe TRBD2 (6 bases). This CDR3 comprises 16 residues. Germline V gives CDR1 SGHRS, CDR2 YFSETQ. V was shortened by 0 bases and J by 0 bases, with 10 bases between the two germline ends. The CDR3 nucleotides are TGCGCCAGCAGCTTGGTGCCCGGGAGCTCCTACAATGAGCAGTTCTTC. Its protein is CASSLVPGSSYNEQFF.

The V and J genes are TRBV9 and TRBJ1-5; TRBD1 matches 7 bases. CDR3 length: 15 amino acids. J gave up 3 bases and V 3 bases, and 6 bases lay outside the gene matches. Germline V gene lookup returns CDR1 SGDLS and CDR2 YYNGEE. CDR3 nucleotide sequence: TGTGCCAGCAGCGAGGGGACAGCTTTCAATCAGCCCCAGCATTTT. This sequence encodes CASSEGTAFNQPQHF.

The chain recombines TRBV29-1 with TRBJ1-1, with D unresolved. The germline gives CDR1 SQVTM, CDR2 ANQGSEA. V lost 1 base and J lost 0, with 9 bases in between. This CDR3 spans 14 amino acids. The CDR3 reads CSVEGIQLNTEAFF. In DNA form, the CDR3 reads TGCAGCGTTGAAGGAATACAACTGAACACTGAAGCTTTCTTT.

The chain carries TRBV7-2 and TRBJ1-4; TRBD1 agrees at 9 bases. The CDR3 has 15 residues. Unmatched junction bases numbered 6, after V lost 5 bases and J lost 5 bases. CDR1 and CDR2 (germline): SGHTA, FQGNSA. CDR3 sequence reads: CASSIQGATNEKLFF. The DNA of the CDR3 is TGTGCCAGCAGCATACAGGGGGCCACGAATGAAAAACTGTTTTTT.

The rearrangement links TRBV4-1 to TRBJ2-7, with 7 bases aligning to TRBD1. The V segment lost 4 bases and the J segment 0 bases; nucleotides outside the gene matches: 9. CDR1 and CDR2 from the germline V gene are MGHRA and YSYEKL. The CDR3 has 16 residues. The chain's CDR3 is CASSPGTAYPSYEQYF. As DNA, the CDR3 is TGCGCCAGCAGCCCCGGGACAGCCTACCCCTCCTACGAGCAGTACTTC.

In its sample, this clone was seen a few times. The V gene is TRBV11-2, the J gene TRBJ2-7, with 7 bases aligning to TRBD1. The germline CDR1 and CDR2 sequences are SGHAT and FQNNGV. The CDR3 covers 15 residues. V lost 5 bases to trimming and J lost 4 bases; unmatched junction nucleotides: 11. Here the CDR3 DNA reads TGTGCCAGCAGCCCGGAGCAGGGGGTCTCGTACGAGCAGTACTTC. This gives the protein CASSPEQGVSYEQYF.

The CDR3 reads CASSEGRTQYF. The CDR3, as DNA: TGCGCCAGCAGTGAGGGTAGGACCCAGTACTTC. The V and J genes are TRBV10-2 and TRBJ2-5; D unresolved. Trimming cost V 2 bases and J 7 bases, with 5 bases left between them. This CDR3 is built from 11 residues. The germline V gene has CDR1 WSHSY and CDR2 SAAADI.